Listed here are 8 T cell receptor beta chains from one sample, sequenced in a study of cytomegalovirus exposure and HLA in healthy donors. Primers: 60 Vbeta forward and 13 Jbeta reverse. The repertoire was sequenced with immunoSEQ multiplex PCR; TCRdb's copy has only in-frame clones and lacks some. This sample has roughly 170,000 clones; roughly 80% occur once, and the top ten carry approximately 0.8%. Input material: PBMCs. These receptors all stem from a woman aged 18-29 years in good health and CMV-seronegative.

This chain links TRBV19 with TRBJ1-5; 7 nucleotides match TRBD1. The germline gives CDR1 LNHDA, CDR2 SQIVND (reference sequence). This CDR3 has 17 residues. V gave up 3 bases and J gave up 5 bases; unmatched junction bases: 13. CDR3 bases: TGTGCCAGTAGTATGGGACAGTACTACGGGGCGGATCAGCCCCAGCATTTT. As protein: CASSMGQYYGADQPQHF.

The chain combines TRBV7-8 with TRBJ1-2; D call uncertain. Germline values: CDR1 SGHVS, CDR2 FQNEAQ. CDR3 length equals 15 residues. V lost 5 bases to trimming and J lost 1 base, with 14 bases between them. The CDR3 reads CASSPLRTDNYGYTF. Written as DNA, the CDR3 is TGTGCCAGCAGCCCCCTCCGTACAGATAACTATGGCTACACCTTC.

The sample holds one count of this clone. V gene TRBV7-6 combines with J gene TRBJ2-3; possible D gene TRBD1, 6 bases. CDR1 is SGHVS and CDR2 is FNYEAQ in the germline V gene. The germline V and J ends were trimmed by 5 bases and 2 bases, with 11 bases remaining between them. CDR3 size: 14 residues. The CDR3 spells CASSPQGFTDTQYF. CDR3 sequence (DNA): TGTGCCAGCAGCCCACAGGGTTTCACAGATACGCAGTATTTT.

The rearrangement links TRBV2 to TRBJ2-5; possible D gene TRBD1, 6 bases. V was pared by 6 bases and J by 2 bases, with 13 bases between. The CDR3 is 14 residues long. Germline CDR1 is SNHLY and CDR2 is FYNNEI. This chain's CDR3 is CASRSQGYQETQYF. Written as DNA, the CDR3 is TGTGCCAGCAGGTCACAGGGTTATCAAGAGACCCAGTACTTC.

The chain employs TRBV28 and TRBJ1-2; D is uncertain. V was cut by 3 bases and J by 5 bases, with 16 bases left in between. The germline V gene encodes CDR1 MDHEN and CDR2 SYDVKM. CDR3 size: 15 residues. CDR3 protein: CASSFPSSGRYGYTF. DNA for the CDR3: TGTGCCAGCAGTTTTCCTTCCTCGGGGAGATATGGCTACACCTTC.

This sequence joins TRBV5-1 and TRBJ1-2; D remains unclear. Germline V gene data show CDR1 as SGHRS and CDR2 as YFSETQ. The CDR3 runs 14 residues. Trimming stripped 0 bases from V and 0 bases from J, with 6 bases between. DNA of the CDR3: TGCGCCAGCAGCTTGGGAGGAGCTAACTATGGCTACACCTTC. This gives the protein CASSLGGANYGYTF.

This chain uses TRBV30 with TRBJ1-5; D gene ambiguous. Deletions cut 1 base from V and 6 bases from J, with 7 bases between. The CDR3 runs 12 residues. Germline V gene sequence: CDR1 GTSNPN, CDR2 SVGIG (reference sequence). For the CDR3, the DNA is TGTGCCTGGAGTGGAGGGAGTCAGCCCCAGCATTTT. Encoded protein: CAWSGGSQPQHF.

This chain links TRBV6-1 with TRBJ1-1; D remains ambiguous. In germline, CDR1 is MNHNS, CDR2 SASEGT. The germline V and J ends were trimmed by 4 bases and 8 bases, with 8 bases remaining between them. This CDR3 spans 11 amino acids. Here the CDR3 DNA reads TGTGCCAGCAGTGCGAGGCAGGAAGCTTTCTTT. This sequence encodes CASSARQEAFF.